These 8 T cell receptor beta chains originate from one sample sequenced in a study of pediatric ulcerative colitis. Profiling relied on immunoSEQ multiplex PCR, and the TCRdb table lists in-frame clones only, not all of them. Of roughly 54,000 clones listed, around 87% are singletons. Specimen: blood. The receptors here all came from a boy aged 5-17 years who was a control in a study of pediatric ulcerative colitis.

On this clone itself: The junction does not match germline at one end; this may be a read error. The chain employs TRBV6-1 and TRBJ1-1; 7 bases align to TRBD1. The CDR3 is made up of 15 amino acids. CDR1 and CDR2 from the germline V gene are MNHNS and SASEGT. The CDR3 nucleotides are TGTGCCATCAGTGAGTATAGGACAGGCCACACTGAAGCTTTCTTT. Its translation: CAISEYRTGHTEAFF.

The chain employs TRBV27 and TRBJ1-2, with D hard to call. V lost 0 bases to trimming and J lost 10 bases, with 12 bases between them. This CDR3 comprises 13 residues. CDR1 is MNHEY and CDR2 is SMNVEV in the germline V gene (reference sequence). CDR3 sequence: CASSLSRQYPYTF. CDR3 coding DNA: TGTGCCAGCAGTTTATCACGCCAGTACCCCTACACCTTC.

The rearrangement links TRBV9 to TRBJ2-1; TRBD2 might be the D (7 bases). Trimming took 0 bases from V and 4 from J, leaving 11 bases between them. Germline V gives CDR1 SGDLS, CDR2 YYNGEE. The CDR3 loop spans 15 amino acids. The CDR3 coding sequence is TGTGCCAGCAGCGTAGTCGGGGGGCTTTACAATGAGCAGTTCTTC. Its translation is CASSVVGGLYNEQFF. Drawing the rest from reference TRBV9 and TRBJ2-1, the complete variable domain is DSGVTQTPKHLITATGQRVTLRCSPRSGDLSVYWYQQSLDQGLQFLIQYYNGEERAKGNILERFSAQQFPDLHSELNLSSLELGDSALYFCASSVVGGLYNEQFFGPGTRLTVL.

In DNA, the CDR3 is TGTGCCAGTAGTCTTCTAGCGGAGAGCTCCTACGAGCAGTACTTC. As protein: CASSLLAESSYEQYF. The rearrangement links TRBV19 to TRBJ2-7; 7 positions match TRBD2. Trimming cost V 5 bases and J 0 bases; bases outside gene matches: 7. The CDR3 has 15 amino acids. The germline V gene encodes CDR1 LNHDA and CDR2 SQIVND (reference sequence).

V is TRBV7-8 and J is TRBJ1-1; D uncertain. Per the germline V gene, CDR1 is SGHVS and CDR2 is FQNEAQ. The CDR3 runs to 17 residues. V dropped 2 bases and J dropped 4 bases, with 20 bases sitting between them. CDR3 protein: CASSLLMSWTGSTEAFF. DNA of the CDR3: TGTGCCAGCAGCTTATTGATGTCTTGGACGGGGAGCACTGAAGCTTTCTTT.

The chain recombines TRBV5-4 with TRBJ2-5, with 8 bases that match TRBD1. The J segment lost 3 bases and the V segment lost 4 bases, leaving 2 bases of the junction unmatched. CDR1 is SGHNT, CDR2 YYREEE, per germline (reference sequence). This CDR3 is built from 13 residues. CDR3 nucleotides: TGTGCCAGCAGCCAACAGGGGGAAGAGACCCAGTACTTC. Its protein product is CASSQQGEETQYF.

This sequence joins TRBV21-1 and TRBJ2-1; TRBD1 reflects the table's D call only, with no check against the DNA. TRBV21-1 is deemed a pseudogene. This CDR3 spans 17 amino acids. CDR3 residues: CASLVSTGGAVINEQFF. CDR3 coding DNA: TGTGCCAGCCTGGTAAGTACAGGGGGGGCGGTGATCAATGAGCAGTTCTTC.

V usage is TRBV28 and J usage is TRBJ2-7; TRBD2 matches 10 bases. In germline, CDR1 is MDHEN, CDR2 SYDVKM. This CDR3 spans 16 amino acids. V lost 6 bases, J lost 4 bases, and 12 bases stayed unmatched. The CDR3 region has the DNA TGTGCCAGCAGCCACCTTTCGAGCGGGAGGGGGTACGAGCAGTACTTC. As protein: CASSHLSSGRGYEQYF.